This TCR beta chain is drawn from a study of T cells and Merkel cell carcinoma outcomes. Points from the study as a whole: Repertoire plus T-cell density reportedly predicted Merkel cell carcinoma outcomes.

About this clone itself: Its antigen is as yet unknown.

Measured with immunoSEQ multiplex PCR; TCRdb has only the in-frame clones, and not every one. The sample contains about 2,100 clones, 88% of which appear only once. CDR1 is MDHEN, CDR2 SYDVKM, per germline. V lost 6 bases and J 1 base, leaving 10 bases between the germline ends. The CDR3 loop spans 14 amino acids. This chain joins TRBV28 and TRBJ2-1; D not certain. The source of this sequence is a human donor with Merkel cell carcinoma. Material: tumor tissue from Merkel cell carcinoma. In DNA form, the CDR3 reads TGTGCCAGCAGCCTTAGACCTTCCTACAATGAGCAGTTCTTC. Translating it yields CASSLRPSYNEQFF.